What follows are 2 T cell receptor beta chains derived from one specimen sequenced in a study of PD-L1 blockade in urothelial cancer (dated by TCRdb to about 2017). To prepare the library, the immunoSEQ multiplex PCR assay was applied. TCRdb carries this immuneACCESS record with in-frame sequences only. Its versions omit some clonotypes, under half of them owing to an unresolved V gene in the studies checked, with the rest unexplained. The sample table lists approximately 88,000 clones, roughly 89% of them with a count of one. The ten largest clonotypes hold around 1.9% of the sample. The meaning of the sample's time point label: pretreatment peripheral blood. Sample: PBMCs, taken around atezolizumab (anti-PD-L1) treatment. These receptors all come from a man aged 55 to 70 with urothelial cancer.

The chain carries TRBV27 and TRBJ2-7; maybe TRBD2 (6 bases). V was clipped by 5 bases and J by 2 bases, with 28 bases between them. CDR1 is MNHEY and CDR2 is SMNVEV in the germline V gene (reference sequence). This CDR3 spans 19 amino acids. CDR3 sequence: CASSTQGGIGGALPYEQYF. Written as DNA, the CDR3 is TGTGCCAGCAGTACCCAAGGCGGGATCGGAGGGGCTCTCCCCTACGAGCAGTACTTC.

The chain joins TRBV30 to TRBJ2-7; TRBD2 aligns across 10 bases. The CDR3 sequence is 15 residues long. V shed 0 bases and J 0 bases; nucleotides not matched to a gene: 2. Germline-derived CDR1 and CDR2 are GTSNPN and SVGIG (reference sequence). The CDR3 DNA is TGTGCCTGGAGTGTACTAGCGGGATCCTCCTACGAGCAGTACTTC. It yields the protein CAWSVLAGSSYEQYF.